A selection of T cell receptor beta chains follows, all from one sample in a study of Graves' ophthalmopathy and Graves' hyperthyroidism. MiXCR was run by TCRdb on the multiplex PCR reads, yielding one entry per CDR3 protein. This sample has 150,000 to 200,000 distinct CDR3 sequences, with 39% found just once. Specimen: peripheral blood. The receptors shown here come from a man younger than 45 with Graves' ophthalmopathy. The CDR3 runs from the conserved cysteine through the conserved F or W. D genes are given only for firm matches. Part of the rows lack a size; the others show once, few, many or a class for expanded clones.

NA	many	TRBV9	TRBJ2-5	TGTGCCAGCACCCAACTATTCGGACGGATACAAGAGACCCAGTACTTC	CASTQLFGRIQETQYF
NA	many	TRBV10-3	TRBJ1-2	TGTGCCGCGACCCCAGGGAACTATGGCTACACCTTC	CAATPGNYGYTF
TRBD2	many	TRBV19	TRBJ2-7	TGTGCCACGGGAGGGGGGATAACTTACGAGCAGTACTTC	CATGGGITYEQYF
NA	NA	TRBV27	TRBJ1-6	TGTGCCAGCAGTTCCGCGACCCGAGGTTCACCCCTCCACTTT	CASSSATRGSPLHF
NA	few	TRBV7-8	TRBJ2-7	TGTGCCAGCAGTAGCCGGGGGAGCGGCTACGAGCAGTACTTC	CASSSRGSGYEQYF
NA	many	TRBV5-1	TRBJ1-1	TGCGCCAGCAGCTTCTGGGGCCGCGGGGCGGTAACTGAAGCTTTCTTT	CASSFWGRGAVTEAFF
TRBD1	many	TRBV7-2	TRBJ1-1	TGTGCCAGCAGCAACAGGGGGAACACTGAAGCTTTCTTT	CASSNRGNTEAFF
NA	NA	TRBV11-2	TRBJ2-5	TGTGCCAGCAGCACGCGACGGGGCCAAGAGACCCAGTACTTC	CASSTRRGQETQYF
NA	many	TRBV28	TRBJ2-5	TGTGCCAGCAGTTTAGATTATGCGGGAATGGAGACCCAGTACTTC	CASSLDYAGMETQYF
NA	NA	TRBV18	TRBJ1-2	TGTGCCAGCTCACCACGAGGCGCAGGGGCCGACTATGGCTACACCTTC	CASSPRGAGADYGYTF
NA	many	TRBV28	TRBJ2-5	TGTGCCAGCAGTTTAGGGTGGTCGCTCGGGACCCCGGGAGAGGATCAAGAGACCCAGTACTTC	CASSLGWSLGTPGEDQETQYF
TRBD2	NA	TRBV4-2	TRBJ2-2	TGTGCCAGCAGCGAACCCTGGACTAGCGGGGATGGACCGAACACCGGGGAGCTGTTTTTT	CASSEPWTSGDGPNTGELFF
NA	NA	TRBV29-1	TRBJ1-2	TGCAGCGTATTCATTAACTATGGCTACACCTTC	CSVFINYGYTF
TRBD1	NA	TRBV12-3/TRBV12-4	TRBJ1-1	TGTGCCAGCAGCTCGGGGGACAGGGGCTACTTTGGAGCTTTCTTT	CASSSGDRGYFGAFF
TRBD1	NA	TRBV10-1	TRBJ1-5	TGCGCCAGGTTCTCCACGACAGGGGCTCTGAAGAGGGATAGCAATCAGCCCCAGCATTTT	CARFSTTGALKRDSNQPQHF
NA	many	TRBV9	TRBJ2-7	TGTGCCAGCAGCGTAGTGCAGGGACTCTTTACCTACGAGCAGTACTTC	CASSVVQGLFTYEQYF
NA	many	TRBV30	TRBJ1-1	TGTGCCTGGAGTTTGGGAGTTAACACTGAAGCTTTCTTT	CAWSLGVNTEAFF
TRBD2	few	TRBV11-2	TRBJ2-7	TGTGCCAGCAGCTCTCCGACTAGCGGGGGCGCGGCCTACGAGCAGTACTTC	CASSSPTSGGAAYEQYF
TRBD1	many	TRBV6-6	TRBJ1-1	TGTGCCAGCAGTTACCATCCGGGACAGGGGGAGCTAACAGGCCTGGAGACTGAGGCTTTCTTT	CASSYHPGQGELTGLETEAFF
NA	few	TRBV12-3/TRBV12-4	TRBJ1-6	TGTGCCAGCAGTTTGGCATCCAATTCACCCCTCCACTTT	CASSLASNSPLHF
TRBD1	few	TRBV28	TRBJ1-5	TGTGCCAGCAGTTTGTCAGGGGGGGAATATAGCAATCAGCCCCAGCATTTT	CASSLSGGEYSNQPQHF
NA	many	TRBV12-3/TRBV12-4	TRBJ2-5	TGTGCCAGCAGGAAGGCAGGGGCAGAGACCCAGTACTTC	CASRKAGAETQYF
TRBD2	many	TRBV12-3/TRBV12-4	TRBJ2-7	TGTGCCAGCAGTCGTCTAGCGGGAGCTGGCGAGCAGTACTTC	CASSRLAGAGEQYF
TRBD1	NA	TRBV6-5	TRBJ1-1	TGTGCCAGCAGTTACGCGACAGGGCTGAGAGCTTTCTTT	CASSYATGLRAFF
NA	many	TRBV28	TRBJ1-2	TGTGCCAGCAGTCCGCGAAGGTCTGACGGCTACACCTTC	CASSPRRSDGYTF
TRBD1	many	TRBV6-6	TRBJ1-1	TGTGCCAGCAGTTTGACAGGGGGCAGGGGCACTGAAGCTTTCTTT	CASSLTGGRGTEAFF
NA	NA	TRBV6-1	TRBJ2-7	TGTGCCAGCAGTGAACAGGTAGCGCAGCCCACCTACGAGCAGTACTTC	CASSEQVAQPTYEQYF
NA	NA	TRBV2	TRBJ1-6	TGTGCCAGCAGTGTCGAAGGAACCACAAGCTCCTATAATTCACCCCTCCACTTT	CASSVEGTTSSYNSPLHF
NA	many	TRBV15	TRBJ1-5	TGTGCCACCAGCAGAGATGGGTGGGGGGCTCCTAGCAATCAGCCCCAGCATTTT	CATSRDGWGAPSNQPQHF
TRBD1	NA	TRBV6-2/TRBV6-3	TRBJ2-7	TGTGCCAGCAGTCGACTGTCCGGGACAGGGTTCGAGCAGTACTTC	CASSRLSGTGFEQYF
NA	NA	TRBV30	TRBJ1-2	TGTGCCTCTCAAAGGGGGGACACCTATGGCTACACCTTC	CASQRGDTYGYTF
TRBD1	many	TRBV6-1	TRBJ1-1	TGTGCCAGCAGTGAAGTGGGGGACAGAGAAGCTTTCTTT	CASSEVGDREAFF
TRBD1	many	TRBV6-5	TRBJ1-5	TGTGCCAGCAGTTACCCCAATGGACAGGGCGATCAGCCCCAGCATTTT	CASSYPNGQGDQPQHF
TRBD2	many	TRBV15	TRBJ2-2	TGTGCCACCACGGGACTACTGAACACCGGGGAGCTGTTTTTT	CATTGLLNTGELFF
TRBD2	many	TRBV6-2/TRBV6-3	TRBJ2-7	TGTGCCAGCAGTCCTAGCGGGAGCTATAATTCCTACGAGCAGTACTTC	CASSPSGSYNSYEQYF
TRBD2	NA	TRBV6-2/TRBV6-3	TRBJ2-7	TGTGCCAGCAGCCAGGATAGCGGGAGGAGGGGCGAGCAGTACTTC	CASSQDSGRRGEQYF
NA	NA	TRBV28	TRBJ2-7	TGTGCCTGGAGTGACTCAAACTACGAGCAGTACTTC	CAWSDSNYEQYF
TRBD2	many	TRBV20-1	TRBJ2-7	TGCAGTGCTAGAGTCGGGACTTACGGGAGGGAGCAGTACTTC	CSARVGTYGREQYF
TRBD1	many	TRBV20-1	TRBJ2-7	TGCAGTGCCGAGACAGGGGGCGGGATAGGCGAGCAGTACTTC	CSAETGGGIGEQYF
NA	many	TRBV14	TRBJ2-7	TGTGCCAGCAGCCAAGTAATTGGGGGGTACTACGAGCAGTACTTC	CASSQVIGGYYEQYF
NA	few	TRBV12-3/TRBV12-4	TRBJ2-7	TGTGCCAGCAGTTGGGTTTCGAGTTTAGGCTCCTACGAGCAGTACTTC	CASSWVSSLGSYEQYF
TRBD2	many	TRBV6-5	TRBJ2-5	TGTGCCAGCAGTTCGAGCGGGAGAGGGGAGACCCAGTACTTC	CASSSSGRGETQYF
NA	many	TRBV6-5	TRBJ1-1	TGTGCCACCCCAAAGGGCAGGGTGGAGAACACTGAAGCTTTCTTT	CATPKGRVENTEAFF
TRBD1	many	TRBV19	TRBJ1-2	TGTGCCAGTAGTATGAACAGGGGGACTGGCTACACCTTC	CASSMNRGTGYTF
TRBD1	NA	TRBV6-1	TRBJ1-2	TGTGCCAGCAGTACAGGGGGGGGAAACTATGGCTACACCTTC	CASSTGGGNYGYTF
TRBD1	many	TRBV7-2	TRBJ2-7	TGTGCCAGCAGCTTTGGGACAGGACGAAGTACCTACGAGCAGTACTTC	CASSFGTGRSTYEQYF
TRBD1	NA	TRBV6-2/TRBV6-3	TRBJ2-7	TGTGCCAGCAGCAGACCCTTTTTTCCGGGACAGGTCTCTTTCGAGCAGTACTTC	CASSRPFFPGQVSFEQYF
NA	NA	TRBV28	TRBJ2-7	TGTGCCAGCAGTTTAAGCCGTGGGGCAGACGAGCAGTACTTC	CASSLSRGADEQYF
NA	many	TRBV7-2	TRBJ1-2	TGTGCCAGCAGCTTAATGCAGGGATCGGGTCCTGGTGGCTACACCTTC	CASSLMQGSGPGGYTF
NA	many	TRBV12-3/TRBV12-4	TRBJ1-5	TGTGCCAGCAGCCCTAGGAACTTTCGAGCTTATAGCAATCAGCCCCAGCATTTT	CASSPRNFRAYSNQPQHF
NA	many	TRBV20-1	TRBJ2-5	TGCAGTGCTCCCAAGGTCGGGGGATTCCAAGAGACCCAGTACTTC	CSAPKVGGFQETQYF
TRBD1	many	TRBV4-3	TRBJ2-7	TGCGCCAGCAGCCAAGGTCCAGGGGGATACGAGCAGTACTTC	CASSQGPGGYEQYF
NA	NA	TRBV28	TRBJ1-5	TGTGCCAGCAGTTTATGGAGGGATAATCAGCCCCAGCATTTT	CASSLWRDNQPQHF
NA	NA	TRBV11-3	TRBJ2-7	TGTGCCAGCAGTCAGGGGACTGCTGATTACGAGCAGTACTTC	CASSQGTADYEQYF
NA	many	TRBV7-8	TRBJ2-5	TGTGCCAGCAGCTTAGCAGGGAACCAAGAGACCCAGTACTTC	CASSLAGNQETQYF